The rows below give T cell receptor beta chains drawn from one sample of a study of Ad26.COV2.S vaccination and SARS-CoV-2 variants. Using immunoSEQ multiplex PCR, the repertoire was profiled, and TCRdb retains in-frame clones only, with some absent. The data hold some 340,000 clones, with 85% observed a single time. Material: peripheral blood, obtained in a trial of Ad26.COV2.S vaccine versus placebo. Receptors originate from a person aged 18-60 years who received the Ad26.COV2.S COVID-19 vaccine or a placebo. The CDR3 runs from the conserved cysteine through the conserved F or W. A D gene is named only where the DNA matches it firmly. Part of the rows lack a size; the others show once, few, many or a class for expanded clones.

J gene | V gene | clone size | D gene | CDR3 DNA | CDR3 protein
TRBJ2-5 | TRBV11-2 | once | TRBD2 | TGTGCCAGCAGCCCCACTAGCGGGGGTCCCCTATTGGAGACCCAGTACTTC | CASSPTSGGPLLETQYF
TRBJ2-3 | TRBV5-1 | - | - | TGCGCCAGCAGCACCCCCGGGACGATCGTTTCAGATACGCAGTATTTT | CASSTPGTIVSDTQYF
TRBJ2-5 | TRBV4-2 | - | - | TGTGCCAGCAGCCAAACTCCGACAGGAAAGACCCAGTACTTC | CASSQTPTGKTQYF
TRBJ1-1 | TRBV9 | once | - | TGTGCCAGCAGCGTAGCGGGGGGCTGGGTCACTGAAGCTTTCTTT | CASSVAGGWVTEAFF
TRBJ2-1 | TRBV5-1 | - | - | TGCGCCAGCAGCTTGGAAGGCAATGAGCAGTTCTTC | CASSLEGNEQFF
TRBJ1-1 | TRBV6-5 | - | TRBD1 | TGTGCCAGCGCGGACAGGCGGGCTGAAGCTTTCTTT | CASADRRAEAFF
TRBJ2-5 | TRBV7-9 | - | TRBD1 | TGTGCCAGCAGCTTAGGCACAGGGGGTGATACCCAGTACTTC | CASSLGTGGDTQYF
TRBJ2-5 | TRBV6-6 | - | TRBD2 | TGTGCCAGCAGTGCCTCTGAAAGCGGGGCGGTGACCCAGTACTTC | CASSASESGAVTQYF
TRBJ2-7 | TRBV12-5 | once | - | TGTGCTAGTGGTTTGGCCTGGCTCTCGGGGGAATTCTACGAGCAGTACTTC | CASGLAWLSGEFYEQYF
TRBJ2-5 | TRBV6-1 | - | - | TGTGCCAGCAGTGAAGGTCGGGGAGAAGAGACCCAGTACTTC | CASSEGRGEETQYF
TRBJ2-1 | TRBV27 | - | TRBD2 | TGTGCCAGCTCCAGGCTAGCGGGGGGATCCTACAATGAGCAGTTCTTC | CASSRLAGGSYNEQFF
TRBJ1-3 | TRBV9 | - | - | TGTGCCAGCAGCGTATTAGAGGGCTCTGGAAACACCATATATTTT | CASSVLEGSGNTIYF
TRBJ2-1 | TRBV15 | - | - | TGTGCCACCAGCAGACCCGGGACCCAATACAATGAGCAGTTCTTC | CATSRPGTQYNEQFF
TRBJ2-7 | TRBV9 | - | - | TGTGCCAGCAGCGTAGCTCCGAACCCCTCCTACGAGCAGTACTTC | CASSVAPNPSYEQYF
TRBJ1-4 | TRBV19 | - | - | TGTGCCAGTAGTCGGGCAGGGACAACTAATGAAAAACTGTTTTTT | CASSRAGTTNEKLFF
TRBJ2-7 | TRBV6-5 | - | - | TGTGCCAGCAGGCTGACCCGACCACCTTACGAGCAGTACTTC | CASRLTRPPYEQYF
TRBJ2-5 | TRBV11-1 | - | TRBD2 | TGTGCCAGCAGCATCCCAGCGGGGCTGGGGGAGACCCAGTACTTC | CASSIPAGLGETQYF
TRBJ1-4 | TRBV5-1 | once | - | TGCGCCAGCAGCGCTACGTCCCTACCGAATGAAAAACTGTTTTTT | CASSATSLPNEKLFF
TRBJ2-7 | TRBV18 | - | TRBD1 | TGTGCCAGCTCACCACCTATGTCAGGGGGCTACGAGCAGTACTTC | CASSPPMSGGYEQYF
TRBJ2-5 | TRBV11-3 | - | - | TGTGCCAGCAGCTTAGACAGGGTGGCCCAGTACTTC | CASSLDRVAQYF
TRBJ2-5 | TRBV2 | few | - | TGTGCCAGCAGCGGGGAGTTTGAGACCCAGTACTTC | CASSGEFETQYF
TRBJ2-7 | TRBV6-5 | few | - | TGTGCCAGCAGTTGGGGGAAGGGTCCCTACGAGCAGTACTTC | CASSWGKGPYEQYF
TRBJ2-7 | TRBV19 | once | - | TGTGCCAGTACCTCAAGAGGGCAGTTCGGCGAGCAGTACTTC | CASTSRGQFGEQYF
TRBJ1-6 | TRBV6-5 | - | - | TGTGCCAGCAGCCTCTGGCAGGGGAATTCACCCCTCCACTTT | CASSLWQGNSPLHF
TRBJ2-7 | TRBV3-1/TRBV3-2 | - | TRBD1 | TGTGCCAGCAGTGGGCGGGACAGGGGAAACGAGCAGTACTTC | CASSGRDRGNEQYF
TRBJ1-5 | TRBV30 | - | - | TGTGCCTGGAGTGGTGGCAAAAATCAGCCCCAGCATTTT | CAWSGGKNQPQHF
TRBJ2-3 | TRBV4-2 | - | - | TGTGCCAGCAGCCCCCGCTGGGACACAGATACGCAGTATTTT | CASSPRWDTDTQYF
TRBJ1-5 | TRBV5-4 | few | - | TGTGCCAGCAGCTTGGGAACCGCCGGGACAACTTATAGCAATCAGCCCCAGCATTTT | CASSLGTAGTTYSNQPQHF
TRBJ2-2 | TRBV14 | - | - | TGTGCCAGCAGCCATTGGACAGACACCGGGGAGCTGTTTTTT | CASSHWTDTGELFF
TRBJ2-7 | TRBV3-1/TRBV3-2 | once | - | TGTGCCAGCAGCCAAGCCGACTACGAGCAGTACTTC | CASSQADYEQYF
TRBJ1-6 | TRBV2 | - | - | TGTGCCAGCAGTGCAGAGACGGTCAATAATTCACCCCTCCACTTT | CASSAETVNNSPLHF
TRBJ2-7 | TRBV6-5 | - | - | TGTGCCAGCAAGGGGTCCCCCGCCGAGCAGTACTTC | CASKGSPAEQYF
TRBJ2-3 | TRBV18 | - | - | TGTGCCAGCTCACCTCCGGGGTGGGATACGCAGTATTTT | CASSPPGWDTQYF
TRBJ2-7 | TRBV6-5 | - | TRBD1 | TGTGCCAGCAGACACACGGGACAGGTGGTCTACGAGCAGTACTTC | CASRHTGQVVYEQYF
TRBJ1-1 | TRBV9 | - | - | TGTGCCAGCGCACAGTATTCGAACACTGAAGCTTTCTTT | CASAQYSNTEAFF
TRBJ2-2 | TRBV18 | - | TRBD1 | TGTGCCAGCTCAAGCAGTTCCGGGACAGGGATAGGCGGGGAGCTGTTTTTT | CASSSSSGTGIGGELFF
TRBJ1-2 | TRBV5-6 | once | TRBD1 | TGTGCCAGCAGCTTGGTACCCGGACAGGCGGTTGGCTACACCTTC | CASSLVPGQAVGYTF
TRBJ1-1 | TRBV18 | - | - | TGTGCCAGCTCACAGCAGAGTAACACTGAAGCTTTCTTT | CASSQQSNTEAFF
TRBJ2-7 | TRBV10-1 | once | - | TGCGCCAGCAGAAGCAGTCTCGGCTACGAGCAGTACTTC | CASRSSLGYEQYF
TRBJ1-2 | TRBV30 | - | - | TGTGCCTGGAGTGTATCCAGGCATGGCTACACCTTC | CAWSVSRHGYTF
TRBJ1-2 | TRBV4-2 | few | - | TGTGCCAGCAGCCAAGATGGCGCCGAGATAGCTAACTATGGCTACACCTTC | CASSQDGAEIANYGYTF
TRBJ2-1 | TRBV5-1 | - | TRBD2 | TGCGCCAGCAGCTTGGAGGGACTAGCGGGGGGCCTCAATGAGCAGTTCTTC | CASSLEGLAGGLNEQFF
TRBJ2-1 | TRBV28 | - | TRBD1 | TGTGCCACAAACCGGGACAGTTACAATGAGCAGTTCTTC | CATNRDSYNEQFF
TRBJ1-2 | TRBV19 | - | - | TGTGCCAGTAACATGAACAGGCAAAGCTATGGCTACACCTTC | CASNMNRQSYGYTF
TRBJ1-2 | TRBV7-2 | once | TRBD1 | TGTGCCAGCAGCTCCGACCTCCGGGACAGGGATCATGGCTACACCTTC | CASSSDLRDRDHGYTF
TRBJ1-6 | TRBV7-9 | - | - | TGTGCCAGCAGCTTAGTCCCGTCAGGGAGAGGATCACCCCTCCACTTT | CASSLVPSGRGSPLHF
TRBJ1-1 | TRBV5-1 | - | - | TGCGCCAGCAGCTCACAGGGATTTAACACTGAAGCTTTCTTT | CASSSQGFNTEAFF
TRBJ2-7 | TRBV27 | - | TRBD1 | TGTGCCAGCAGCCCGGGACAGGGGGCAATGAACGAGCAGTACTTC | CASSPGQGAMNEQYF
TRBJ1-1 | TRBV29-1 | - | TRBD1 | TGCAGCGTTCCGGACAGGGCTGGAGCTTTCTTT | CSVPDRAGAFF
TRBJ2-5 | TRBV19 | - | TRBD1 | TGTGCCAGTAGTTCTCCGGGACAGGGGCGGAAGACCCAGTACTTC | CASSSPGQGRKTQYF
TRBJ2-7 | TRBV18 | - | - | TGTGCCAGCTCATCGACACAGGGCCCGGAGTACGAGCAGTACTTC | CASSSTQGPEYEQYF